Below, one TCR beta chain is given with its context. The authors' processing: From reference gene primer amplification, estimates of nucleated cell counts were derived. Generated by immunoSEQ multiplex PCR, the TCRdb table keeps only in-frame clones and is missing some. The V and J calls and the clone size are those of that table, but D and trimming were determined from the DNA. The sample records about 230,000 clones, approximately 90% being singletons. This record comes from a study of blood T cell repertoires in COVID-19. Study background: Whether acute or convalescent, the COVID-19 samples came from the United States, Italy and Spain. PBMCs, B-cell-depleted T cells, or T cells were the source of the cDNA or gDNA that made up the material.

The CDR3 covers 15 residues. Germline assignment: CDR1 SGDLS and CDR2 YYNGEE. V lost 7 bases, J lost 4 bases, and 20 bases lay in between. The sequence derives from a man aged 50-59 years with COVID-19, enrolled during active disease. The sample comprised peripheral blood. This rearrangement joins TRBV9 to TRBJ1-1, with D possibly matching TRBD1 (5 bases). In DNA form, the CDR3 reads TGTGCCAGCGGAAGTCAGGGTGGGTTAGGCACTGAAGCTTTCTTT. Translated, it gives CASGSQGGLGTEAFF.